Given below is one T cell receptor beta chain in context. Its antigen is not known. This record comes from a study of metastatic and nonmetastatic thyroid tumors. Study at large: Across blood and tumor or nodule tissue, repertoires from malignant and benign thyroid patients were compared with one another. Overall study results and limits: For both blood and tumor, malignant thyroid tumors reportedly showed significantly higher TCR beta diversity than benign nodules did.

Authors' analysis steps: Clinicopathological groups supplied CDR3 differences that were used to build a distant-metastasis classifier for papillary thyroid cancer. Via MiXCR, TCRdb re-called the PCR reads. These V and J calls are TCRdb output, not the study's own analysis. Counted here are fewer than 100,000 clones, about 15% occurring once; the ten biggest clones make up 3.6%. CDR1 and CDR2 from the germline V gene are MNHNS and SASEGT. V gave up 5 bases and J gave up 2 bases, with 13 bases separating them. This CDR3 comprises 15 residues. Prior to thyroid surgery, none of the patients had received any treatment.

Sequencing input: blood. The source is a female donor with papillary thyroid cancer or a benign thyroid nodule (not recorded which). Some clones in this sample may be carry-over from other donors' samples. V gene TRBV6-1 combines with J gene TRBJ1-5; TRBD1 is a possible D gene (5 bases). CDR3 loop: CASSRAGGGNQPQHF. Here the CDR3 DNA reads TGTGCCAGCAGTAGAGCCGGGGGTGGCAATCAGCCCCAGCATTTT.